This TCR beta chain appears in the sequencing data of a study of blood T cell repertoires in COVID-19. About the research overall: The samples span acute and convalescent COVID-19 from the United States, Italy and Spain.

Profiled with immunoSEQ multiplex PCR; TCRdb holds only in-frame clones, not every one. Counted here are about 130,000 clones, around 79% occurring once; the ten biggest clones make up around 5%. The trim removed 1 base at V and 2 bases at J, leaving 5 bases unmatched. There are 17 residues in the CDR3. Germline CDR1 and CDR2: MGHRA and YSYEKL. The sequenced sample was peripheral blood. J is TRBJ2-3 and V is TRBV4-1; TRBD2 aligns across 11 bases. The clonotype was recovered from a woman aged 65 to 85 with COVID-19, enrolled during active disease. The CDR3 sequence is CASSQGISGGATDTQYF. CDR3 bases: TGCGCCAGCAGCCAAGGAATTAGCGGGGGGGCCACAGATACGCAGTATTTT.